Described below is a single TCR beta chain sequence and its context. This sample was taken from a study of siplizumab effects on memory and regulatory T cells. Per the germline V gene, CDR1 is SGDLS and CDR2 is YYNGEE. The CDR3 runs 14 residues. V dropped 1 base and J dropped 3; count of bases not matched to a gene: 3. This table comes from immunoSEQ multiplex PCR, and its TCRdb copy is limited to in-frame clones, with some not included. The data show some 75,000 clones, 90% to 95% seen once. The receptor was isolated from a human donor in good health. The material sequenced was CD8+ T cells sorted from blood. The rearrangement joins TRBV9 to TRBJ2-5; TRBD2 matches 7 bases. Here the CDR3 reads CASSVFAGEETQYF. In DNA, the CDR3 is TGTGCCAGCAGCGTATTTGCGGGGGAAGAGACCCAGTACTTC.